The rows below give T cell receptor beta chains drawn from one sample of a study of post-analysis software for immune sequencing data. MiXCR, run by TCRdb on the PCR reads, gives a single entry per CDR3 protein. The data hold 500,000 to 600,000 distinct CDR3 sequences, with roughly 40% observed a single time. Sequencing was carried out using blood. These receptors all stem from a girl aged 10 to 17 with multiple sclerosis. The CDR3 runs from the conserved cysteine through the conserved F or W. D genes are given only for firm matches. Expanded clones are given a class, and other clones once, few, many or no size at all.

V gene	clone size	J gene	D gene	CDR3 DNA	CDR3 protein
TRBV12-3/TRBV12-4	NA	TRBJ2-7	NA	TGTGCCAGCAGTTTTCGAGCAGCCTACGAGCAGTACTTC	CASSFRAAYEQYF
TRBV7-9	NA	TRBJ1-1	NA	TGTGCCAGCAGCTTAATTTCGGGGGTAGCAGAAGCTTTCTTT	CASSLISGVAEAFF
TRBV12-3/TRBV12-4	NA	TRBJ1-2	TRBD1	TGTGCCAGCAGCCATAGTGACAGGGGATCCTATGGCTACACCTTC	CASSHSDRGSYGYTF
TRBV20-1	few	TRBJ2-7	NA	TGCAGTGCTAGAGATCCCACTATTATCGACGAGCAGTACTTC	CSARDPTIIDEQYF
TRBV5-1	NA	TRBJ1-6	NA	TGCGCCAGCAGCTTGAAGCGTCGAGGTCAAGAATCCCTCCACTTT	CASSLKRRGQESLHF
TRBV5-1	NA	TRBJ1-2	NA	TGCGCCAGCAGCGTGGGCTATGGCTACACCTTC	CASSVGYGYTF
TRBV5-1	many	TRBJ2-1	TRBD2	TGCGCCAGCAGCTCCTCTAGCGGGGGGGCATGGAATGAGCAGTTCTTC	CASSSSSGGAWNEQFF
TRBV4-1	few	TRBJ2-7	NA	TGCGCCAGCAGCCAACCGGACCCAGGGGACGAGCAGTACTTC	CASSQPDPGDEQYF
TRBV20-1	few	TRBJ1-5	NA	TGCAGTGCTTTAGTTGCAATGGATCAGCCCCAGCATTTT	CSALVAMDQPQHF
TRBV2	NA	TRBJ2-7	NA	TGTGCCAGCAGTGAAGGTACTCGGGGTGCCTACGAGCAGTACTTC	CASSEGTRGAYEQYF
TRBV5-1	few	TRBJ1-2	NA	TGCGCCAGCAGCTTGGGATCAGTCAACTATGGCTACACCTTC	CASSLGSVNYGYTF
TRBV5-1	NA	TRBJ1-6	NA	TGCGCCAGCAGCTTGGAAGTCGAAGGGGCTGATTCACCCCTCCACTTT	CASSLEVEGADSPLHF
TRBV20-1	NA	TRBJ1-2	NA	TGCAGTGCCAGGACTGCGGGATATGGCTACACCTTC	CSARTAGYGYTF
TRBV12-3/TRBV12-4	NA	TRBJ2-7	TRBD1	TGTGCCAGTAGTGCAGGGGGCCCCTACGAGCAGTACTTC	CASSAGGPYEQYF